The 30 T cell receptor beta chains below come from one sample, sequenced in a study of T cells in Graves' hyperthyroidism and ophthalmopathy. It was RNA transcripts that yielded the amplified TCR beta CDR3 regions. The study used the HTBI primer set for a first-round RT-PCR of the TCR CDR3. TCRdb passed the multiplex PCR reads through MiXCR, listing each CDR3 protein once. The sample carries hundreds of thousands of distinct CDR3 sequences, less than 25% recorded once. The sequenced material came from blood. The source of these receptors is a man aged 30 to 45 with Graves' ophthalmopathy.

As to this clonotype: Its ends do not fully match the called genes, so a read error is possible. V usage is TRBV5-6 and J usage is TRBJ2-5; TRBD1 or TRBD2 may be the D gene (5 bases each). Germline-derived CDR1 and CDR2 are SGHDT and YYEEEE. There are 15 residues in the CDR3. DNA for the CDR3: TGTGCCAGCAGCTCAAAAACCGGGGCGACGGAGACCCGGTACTTC. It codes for CASSSKTGATETRYF.

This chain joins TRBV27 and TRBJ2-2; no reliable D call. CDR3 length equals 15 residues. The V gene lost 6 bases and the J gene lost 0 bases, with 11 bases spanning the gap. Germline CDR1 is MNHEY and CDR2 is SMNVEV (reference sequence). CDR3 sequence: CASSSDGANTGELFF. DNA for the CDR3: TGTGCCAGCAGCTCGGACGGCGCGAACACCGGGGAGCTGTTTTTT.

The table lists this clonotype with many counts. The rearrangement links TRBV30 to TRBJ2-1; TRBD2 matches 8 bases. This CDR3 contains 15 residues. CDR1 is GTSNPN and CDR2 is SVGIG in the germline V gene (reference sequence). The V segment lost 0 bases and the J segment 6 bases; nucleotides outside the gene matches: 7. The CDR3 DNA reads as TGTGCCTGGAGTGTAAGCGGGAGCTGGGTCAATGAGCAGTTCTTC. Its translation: CAWSVSGSWVNEQFF.

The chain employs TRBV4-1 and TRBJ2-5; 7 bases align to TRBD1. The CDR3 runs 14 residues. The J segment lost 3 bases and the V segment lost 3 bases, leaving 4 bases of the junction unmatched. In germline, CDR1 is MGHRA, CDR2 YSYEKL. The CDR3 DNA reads TGCGCCAGCAGCCAGCCGGGACAGAAAGAGACCCAGTACTTC. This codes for CASSQPGQKETQYF.

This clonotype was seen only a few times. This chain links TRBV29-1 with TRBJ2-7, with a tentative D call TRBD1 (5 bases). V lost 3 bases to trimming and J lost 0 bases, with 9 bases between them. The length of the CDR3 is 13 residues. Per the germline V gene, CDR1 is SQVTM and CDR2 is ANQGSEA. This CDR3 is CSVEDKNSYEQYF. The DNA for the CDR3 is TGCAGCGTTGAGGACAAAAACTCCTACGAGCAGTACTTC.

CDR3 nucleotides: TGTGCCAGCAGCTTATCAAGCGATGAGCAGTTCTTC. Its translation is CASSLSSDEQFF. This chain links TRBV7-9 with TRBJ2-1; D ambiguous. Germline V gene sequence: CDR1 SEHNR, CDR2 FQNEAQ (reference sequence). Trimming cost V 2 bases and J 8 bases, with 7 bases left between them. This CDR3 has 12 amino acids.

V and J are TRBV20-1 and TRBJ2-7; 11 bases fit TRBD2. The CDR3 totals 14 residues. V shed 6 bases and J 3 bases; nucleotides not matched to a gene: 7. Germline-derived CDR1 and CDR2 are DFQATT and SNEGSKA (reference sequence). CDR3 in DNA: TGCAGTGCATCCGATACTAGCGGGAGCTACGAGCAGTACTTC. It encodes CSASDTSGSYEQYF.

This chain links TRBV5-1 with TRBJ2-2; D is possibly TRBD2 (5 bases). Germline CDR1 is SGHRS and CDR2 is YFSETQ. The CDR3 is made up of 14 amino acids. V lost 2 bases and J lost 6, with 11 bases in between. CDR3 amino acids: CASSFSGSSGELFF. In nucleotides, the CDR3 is TGCGCCAGCAGCTTCAGCGGATCGTCCGGGGAGCTGTTTTTT.

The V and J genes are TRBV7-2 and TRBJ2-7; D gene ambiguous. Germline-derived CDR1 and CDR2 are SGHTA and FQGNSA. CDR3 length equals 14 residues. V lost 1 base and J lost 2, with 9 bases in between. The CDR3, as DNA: TGTGCCAGCAGCTTAGGTCTCAAAACCTACGAGCAGTACTTC. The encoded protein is CASSLGLKTYEQYF.

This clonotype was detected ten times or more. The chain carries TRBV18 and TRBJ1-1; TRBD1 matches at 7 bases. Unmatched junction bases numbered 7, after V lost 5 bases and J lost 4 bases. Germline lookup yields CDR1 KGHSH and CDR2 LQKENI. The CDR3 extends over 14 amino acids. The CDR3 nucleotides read TGTGCCAGCTCATCGAATCAGGGGGGCACTGAAGCTTTCTTT. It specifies CASSSNQGGTEAFF.

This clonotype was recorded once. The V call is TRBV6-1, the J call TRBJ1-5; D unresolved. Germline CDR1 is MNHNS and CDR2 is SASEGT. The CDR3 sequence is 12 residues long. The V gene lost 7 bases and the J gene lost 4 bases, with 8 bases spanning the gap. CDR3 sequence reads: CASTPNNQPQHF. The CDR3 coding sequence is TGTGCCAGCACGCCGAATAATCAGCCCCAGCATTTT.

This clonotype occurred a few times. CDR3 amino acids: CASTGNGELFF. The CDR3 nucleotides read TGTGCCAGCACCGGTAACGGGGAGCTGTTTTTT. The gene calls are TRBV7-9 and TRBJ2-2; D gene unclear. This CDR3 has 11 amino acids. V lost 7 bases, J lost 7 bases, and 7 bases lay in between. Germline V gene sequence: CDR1 SEHNR, CDR2 FQNEAQ (reference sequence).

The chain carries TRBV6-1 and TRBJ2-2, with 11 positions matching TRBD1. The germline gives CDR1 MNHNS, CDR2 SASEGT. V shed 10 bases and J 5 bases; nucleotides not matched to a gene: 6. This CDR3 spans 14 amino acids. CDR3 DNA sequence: TGTGCCATGGGACAGGGGGTGAGGACCGGGGAGCTGTTTTTT. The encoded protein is CAMGQGVRTGELFF.

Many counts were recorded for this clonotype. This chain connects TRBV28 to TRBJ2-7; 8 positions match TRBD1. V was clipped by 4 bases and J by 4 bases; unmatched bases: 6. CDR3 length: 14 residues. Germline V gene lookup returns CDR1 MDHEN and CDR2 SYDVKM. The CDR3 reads CASSSDRGAYEQYF. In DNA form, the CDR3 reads TGTGCCAGCAGTTCCGACAGGGGAGCATACGAGCAGTACTTC.

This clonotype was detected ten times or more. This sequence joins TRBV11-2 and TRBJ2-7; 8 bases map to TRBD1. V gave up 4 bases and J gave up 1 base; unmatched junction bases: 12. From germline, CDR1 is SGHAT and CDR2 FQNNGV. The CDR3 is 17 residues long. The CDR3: CASSYTLRDRQSYEQYF. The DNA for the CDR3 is TGTGCCAGCAGCTATACTCTCAGGGACAGGCAATCCTACGAGCAGTACTTC.

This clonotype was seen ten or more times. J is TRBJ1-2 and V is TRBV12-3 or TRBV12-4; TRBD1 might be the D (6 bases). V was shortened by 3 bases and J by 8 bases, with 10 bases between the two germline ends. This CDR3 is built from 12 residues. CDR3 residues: CASSFSGAGYTF. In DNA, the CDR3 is TGTGCCAGCAGTTTTTCGGGGGCCGGCTACACCTTC.

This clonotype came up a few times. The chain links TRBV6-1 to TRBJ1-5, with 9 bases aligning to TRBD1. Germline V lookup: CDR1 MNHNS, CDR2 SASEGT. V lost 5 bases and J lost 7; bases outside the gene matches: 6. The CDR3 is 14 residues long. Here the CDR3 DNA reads TGTGCCAGCAGTAAGGGGACAGGGCGGCAGCCCCAGCATTTT. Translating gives CASSKGTGRQPQHF.

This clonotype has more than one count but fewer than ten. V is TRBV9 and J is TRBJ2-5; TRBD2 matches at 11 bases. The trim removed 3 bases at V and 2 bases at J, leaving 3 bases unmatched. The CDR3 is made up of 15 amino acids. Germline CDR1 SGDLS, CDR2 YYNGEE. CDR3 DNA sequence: TGTGCCAGCAGCGCGGGACTAGCGGAGCAAGAGACCCAGTACTTC. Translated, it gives CASSAGLAEQETQYF. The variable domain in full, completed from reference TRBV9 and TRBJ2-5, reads DSGVTQTPKHLITATGQRVTLRCSPRSGDLSVYWYQQSLDQGLQFLIQYYNGEERAKGNILERFSAQQFPDLHSELNLSSLELGDSALYFCASSAGLAEQETQYFGPGTRLLVL.

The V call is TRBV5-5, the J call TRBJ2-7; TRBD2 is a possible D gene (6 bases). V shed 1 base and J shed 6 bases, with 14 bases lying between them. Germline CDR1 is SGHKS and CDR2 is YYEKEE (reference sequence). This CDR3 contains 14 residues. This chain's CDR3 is CASSLWIGDCEQYF. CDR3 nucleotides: TGTGCCAGCAGCTTGTGGATCGGGGACTGCGAGCAGTACTTC.

CDR3 DNA sequence: TGTGCCAGTAGGGCTTTCCAGAACACTGAAGCTTTCTTT. This encodes CASRAFQNTEAFF. This rearrangement joins TRBV2 to TRBJ1-1; D not resolved. Per germline, CDR1 SNHLY and CDR2 FYNNEI. CDR3 length: 13 amino acids. With 9 bases removed from V and 1 base from J, the gap between germline ends came to 12 bases.

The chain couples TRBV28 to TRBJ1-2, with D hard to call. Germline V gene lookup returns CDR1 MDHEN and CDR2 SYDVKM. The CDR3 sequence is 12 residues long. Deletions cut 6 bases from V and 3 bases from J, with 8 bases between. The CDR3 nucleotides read TGTGCCAGCAGGTCCGGCGACTATGGCTACACCTTC. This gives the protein CASRSGDYGYTF.

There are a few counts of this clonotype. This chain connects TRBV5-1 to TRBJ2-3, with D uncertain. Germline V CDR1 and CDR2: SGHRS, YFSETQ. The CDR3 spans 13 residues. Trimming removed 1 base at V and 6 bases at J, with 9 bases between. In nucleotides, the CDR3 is TGCGCCAGCAGCTTGAATTCATTCGATACGCAGTATTTT. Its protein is CASSLNSFDTQYF.

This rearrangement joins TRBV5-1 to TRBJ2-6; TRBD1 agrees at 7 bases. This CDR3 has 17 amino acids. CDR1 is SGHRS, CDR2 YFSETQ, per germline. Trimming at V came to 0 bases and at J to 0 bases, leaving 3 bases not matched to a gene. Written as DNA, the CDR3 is TGCGCCAGCAGCTTGGCGGGACAGAACTCTGGGGCCAACGTCCTGACTTTC. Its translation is CASSLAGQNSGANVLTF.

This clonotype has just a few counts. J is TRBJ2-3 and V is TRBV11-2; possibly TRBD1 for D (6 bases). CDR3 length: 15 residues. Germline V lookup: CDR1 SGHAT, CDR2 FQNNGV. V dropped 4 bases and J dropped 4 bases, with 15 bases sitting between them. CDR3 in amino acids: CASSSSGTGPDTQYF. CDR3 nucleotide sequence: TGTGCCAGCAGCTCCTCTGGAACAGGGCCAGATACGCAGTATTTT.

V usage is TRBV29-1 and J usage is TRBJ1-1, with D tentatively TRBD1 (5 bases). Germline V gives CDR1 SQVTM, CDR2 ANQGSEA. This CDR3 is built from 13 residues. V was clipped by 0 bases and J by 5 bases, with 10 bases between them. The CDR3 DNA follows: TGCAGCGTTGAAGACGGGTCAGGGACTGAAGCTTTCTTT. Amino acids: CSVEDGSGTEAFF.

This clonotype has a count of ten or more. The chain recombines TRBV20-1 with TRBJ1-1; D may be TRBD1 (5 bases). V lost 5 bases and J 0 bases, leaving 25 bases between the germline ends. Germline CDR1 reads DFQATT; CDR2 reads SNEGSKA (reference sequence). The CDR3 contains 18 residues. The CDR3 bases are TGCAGTGCTCGCAAAGGTTGGGACCTCGTAATTATGAACACTGAAGCTTTCTTT. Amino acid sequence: CSARKGWDLVIMNTEAFF.

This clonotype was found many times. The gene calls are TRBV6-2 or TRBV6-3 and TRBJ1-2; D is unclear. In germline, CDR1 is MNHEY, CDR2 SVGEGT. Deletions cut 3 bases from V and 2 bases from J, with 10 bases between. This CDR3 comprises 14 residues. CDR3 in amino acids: CASSYAGRNYGYTF. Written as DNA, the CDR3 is TGTGCCAGCAGTTATGCCGGGAGGAACTATGGCTACACCTTC.

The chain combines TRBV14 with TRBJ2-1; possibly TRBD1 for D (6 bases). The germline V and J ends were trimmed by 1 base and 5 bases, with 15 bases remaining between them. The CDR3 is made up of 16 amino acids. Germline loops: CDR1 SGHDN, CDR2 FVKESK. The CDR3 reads CASSQVYREFNNEQFF. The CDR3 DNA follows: TGTGCCAGCAGCCAAGTTTACAGGGAATTTAACAATGAGCAGTTCTTC. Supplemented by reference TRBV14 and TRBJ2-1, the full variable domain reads EAGVTQFPSHSVIEKGQTVTLRCDPISGHDNLYWYRRVMGKEIKFLLHFVKESKQDESGMPNNRFLAERTGGTYSTLKVQPAELEDSGVYFCASSQVYREFNNEQFFGPGTRLTVL.

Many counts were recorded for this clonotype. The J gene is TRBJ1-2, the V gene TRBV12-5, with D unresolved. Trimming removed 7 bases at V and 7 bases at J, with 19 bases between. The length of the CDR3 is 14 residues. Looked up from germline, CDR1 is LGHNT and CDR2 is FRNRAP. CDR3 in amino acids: CASDDPGRPSGYTF. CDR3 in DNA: TGTGCTAGTGACGATCCCGGGAGGCCGAGTGGCTACACCTTC. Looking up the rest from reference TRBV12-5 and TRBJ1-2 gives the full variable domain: DARVTQTPRHKVTEMGQEVTMRCQPILGHNTVFWYRQTMMQGLELLAYFRNRAPLDDSGMPKDRFSAEMPDATLATLKIQPSEPRDSAVYFCASDDPGRPSGYTFGSGTRLTVV.

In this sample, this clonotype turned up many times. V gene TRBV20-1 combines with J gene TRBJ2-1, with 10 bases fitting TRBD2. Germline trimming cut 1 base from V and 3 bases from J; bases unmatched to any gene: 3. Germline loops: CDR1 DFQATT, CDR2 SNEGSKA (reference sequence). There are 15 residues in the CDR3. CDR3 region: CSARGASGGYNEQFF. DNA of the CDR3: TGCAGTGCTAGAGGGGCTAGCGGGGGCTACAATGAGCAGTTCTTC.